The sequence of this TCR beta chain was determined in a study of regulatory T cells in long-lasting Graves disease. Study background: Positive TSH receptor antibodies alongside over 5 years of antithyroid drugs were what marked Graves' disease as persistent. General study points: Persistent patients shared more public clonotypes (approximately 2,500) than new patients (nearly 1,000). Persistent disease was associated with favored TRBV28 usage and with favored use of TRBJ1-2 and TRBJ2-5.

About this clonotype: What it binds is unknown.

The time point denotes: persistent/refractory GD, antithyroid drugs over 5 years with positive TRAb. Isolated PBMC RNA provided the starting material for the TCR library. Graves' disease diagnosis followed American Thyroid Association guidelines. iRepertoire HTBI primers and Arm-PCR of CDR3 regions built TCR beta libraries. Using its own MiXCR run on the multiplex PCR reads, TCRdb lists one record per CDR3 protein. The profile covers 350,000 to 500,000 distinct CDR3 sequences, with roughly 21% appearing a single time and approximately 14% taken by the ten largest. Germline CDR1 is SGHNT and CDR2 is YENEEA. This CDR3 spans 16 amino acids. The V end lost 1 base, the J end lost 5 bases, and 15 bases lay between the germline ends.

V gene TRBV11-3 combines with J gene TRBJ2-1; tentative D call: TRBD2 (6 bases). This sequence was found in a female donor with Graves disease. The material sequenced was peripheral blood mononuclear cells (PBMCs), taken when the disease was refractory, from a patient treated with antithyroid drugs. This CDR3 reads CASSLGMGSGNNEQFF. The CDR3 DNA reads TGTGCCAGCAGCTTAGGGATGGGTAGCGGTAACAATGAGCAGTTCTTC.